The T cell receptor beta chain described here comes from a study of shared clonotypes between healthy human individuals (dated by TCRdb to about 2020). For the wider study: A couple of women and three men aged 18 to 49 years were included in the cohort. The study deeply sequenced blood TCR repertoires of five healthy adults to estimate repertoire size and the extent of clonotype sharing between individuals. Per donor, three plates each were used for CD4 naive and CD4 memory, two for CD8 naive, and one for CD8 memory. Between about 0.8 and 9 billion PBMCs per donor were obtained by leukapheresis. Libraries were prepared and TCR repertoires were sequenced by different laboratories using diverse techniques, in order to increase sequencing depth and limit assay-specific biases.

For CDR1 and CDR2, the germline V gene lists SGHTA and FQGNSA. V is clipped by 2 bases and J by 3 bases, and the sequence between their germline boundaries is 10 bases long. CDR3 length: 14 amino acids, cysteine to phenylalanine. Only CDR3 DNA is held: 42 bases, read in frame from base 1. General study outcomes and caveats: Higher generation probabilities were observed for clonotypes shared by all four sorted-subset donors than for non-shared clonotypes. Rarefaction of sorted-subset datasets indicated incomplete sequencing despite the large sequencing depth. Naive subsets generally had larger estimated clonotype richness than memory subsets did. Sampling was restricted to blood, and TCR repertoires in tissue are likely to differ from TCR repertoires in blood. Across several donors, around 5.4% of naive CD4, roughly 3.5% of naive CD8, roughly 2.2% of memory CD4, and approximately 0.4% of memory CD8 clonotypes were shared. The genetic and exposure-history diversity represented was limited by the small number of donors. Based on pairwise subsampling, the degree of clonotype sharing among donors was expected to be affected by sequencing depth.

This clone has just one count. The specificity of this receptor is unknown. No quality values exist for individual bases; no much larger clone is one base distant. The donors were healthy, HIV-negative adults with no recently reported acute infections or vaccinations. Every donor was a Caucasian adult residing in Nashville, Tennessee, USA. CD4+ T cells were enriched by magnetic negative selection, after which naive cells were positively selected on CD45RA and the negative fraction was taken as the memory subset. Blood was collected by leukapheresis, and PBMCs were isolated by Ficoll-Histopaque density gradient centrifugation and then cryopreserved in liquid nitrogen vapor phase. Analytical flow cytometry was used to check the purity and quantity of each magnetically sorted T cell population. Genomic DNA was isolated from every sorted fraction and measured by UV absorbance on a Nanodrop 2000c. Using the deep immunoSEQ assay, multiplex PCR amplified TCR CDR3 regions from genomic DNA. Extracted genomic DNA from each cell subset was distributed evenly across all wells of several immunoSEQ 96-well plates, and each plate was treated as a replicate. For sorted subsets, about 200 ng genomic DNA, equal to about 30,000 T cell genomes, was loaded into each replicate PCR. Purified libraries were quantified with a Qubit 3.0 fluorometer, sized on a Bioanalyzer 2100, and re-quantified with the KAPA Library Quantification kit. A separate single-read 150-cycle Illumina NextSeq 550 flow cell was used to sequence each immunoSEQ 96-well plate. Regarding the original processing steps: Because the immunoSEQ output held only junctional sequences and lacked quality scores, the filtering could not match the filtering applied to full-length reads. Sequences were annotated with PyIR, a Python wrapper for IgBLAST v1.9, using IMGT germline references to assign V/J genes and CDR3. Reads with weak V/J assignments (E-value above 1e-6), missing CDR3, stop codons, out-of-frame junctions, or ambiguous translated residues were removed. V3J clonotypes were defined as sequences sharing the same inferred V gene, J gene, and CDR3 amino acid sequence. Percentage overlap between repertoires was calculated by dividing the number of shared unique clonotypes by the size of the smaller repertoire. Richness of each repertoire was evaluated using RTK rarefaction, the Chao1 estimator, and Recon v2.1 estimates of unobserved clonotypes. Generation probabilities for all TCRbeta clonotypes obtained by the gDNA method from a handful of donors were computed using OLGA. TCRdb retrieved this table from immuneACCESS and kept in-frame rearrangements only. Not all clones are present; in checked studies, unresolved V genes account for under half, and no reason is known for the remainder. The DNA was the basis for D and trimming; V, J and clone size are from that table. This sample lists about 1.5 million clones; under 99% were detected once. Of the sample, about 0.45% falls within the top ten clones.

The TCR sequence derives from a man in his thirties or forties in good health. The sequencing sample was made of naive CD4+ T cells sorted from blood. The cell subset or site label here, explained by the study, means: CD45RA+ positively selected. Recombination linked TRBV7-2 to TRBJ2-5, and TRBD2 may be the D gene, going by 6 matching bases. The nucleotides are TGTGCCAGCAGCTTATATGGAGGGGAAGAGACCCAGTACTTC. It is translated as CASSLYGGEETQYF.